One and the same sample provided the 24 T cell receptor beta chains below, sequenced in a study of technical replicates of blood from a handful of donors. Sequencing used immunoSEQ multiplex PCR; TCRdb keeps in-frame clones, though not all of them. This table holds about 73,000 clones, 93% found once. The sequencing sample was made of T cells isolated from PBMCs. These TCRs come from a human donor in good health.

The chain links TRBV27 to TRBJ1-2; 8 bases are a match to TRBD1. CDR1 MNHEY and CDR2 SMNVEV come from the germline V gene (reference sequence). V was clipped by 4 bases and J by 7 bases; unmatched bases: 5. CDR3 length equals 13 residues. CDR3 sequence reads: CASSSDRGFGYTF. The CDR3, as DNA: TGTGCCAGCAGTTCCGACAGGGGCTTTGGCTACACCTTC.

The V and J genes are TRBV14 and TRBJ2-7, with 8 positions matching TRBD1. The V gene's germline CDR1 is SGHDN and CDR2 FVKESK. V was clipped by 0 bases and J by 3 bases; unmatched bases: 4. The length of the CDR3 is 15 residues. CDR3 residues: CASSQEGTGDYEQYF. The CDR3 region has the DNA TGTGCCAGCAGCCAAGAAGGGACAGGAGACTACGAGCAGTACTTC. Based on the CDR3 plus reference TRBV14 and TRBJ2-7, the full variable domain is EAGVTQFPSHSVIEKGQTVTLRCDPISGHDNLYWYRRVMGKEIKFLLHFVKESKQDESGMPNNRFLAERTGGTYSTLKVQPAELEDSGVYFCASSQEGTGDYEQYFGPGTRLTVT.

The CDR3, as DNA: TGCAGCGTTGCAGGGGGCGGAGGCGGCTACACCTTC. Encoded protein: CSVAGGGGGYTF. The chain carries TRBV29-1 and TRBJ1-2, with TRBD1 matching 8 bases. Germline CDR1 reads SQVTM; CDR2 reads ANQGSEA. The J segment lost 8 bases and the V segment lost 4 bases, leaving 6 bases of the junction unmatched. CDR3 size: 12 residues.

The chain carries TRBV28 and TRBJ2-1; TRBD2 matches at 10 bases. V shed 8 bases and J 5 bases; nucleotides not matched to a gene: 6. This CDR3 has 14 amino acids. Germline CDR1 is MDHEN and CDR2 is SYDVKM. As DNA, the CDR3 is TGTGCCAGCGGAACCAGCGGGAGGGACAATGAGCAGTTCTTC. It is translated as CASGTSGRDNEQFF.

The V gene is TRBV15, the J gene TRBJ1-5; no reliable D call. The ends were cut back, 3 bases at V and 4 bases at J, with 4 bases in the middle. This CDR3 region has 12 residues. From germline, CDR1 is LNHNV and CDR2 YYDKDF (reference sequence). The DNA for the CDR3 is TGTGCCACCAGCAGCCTGAATCAGCCCCAGCATTTT. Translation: CATSSLNQPQHF.

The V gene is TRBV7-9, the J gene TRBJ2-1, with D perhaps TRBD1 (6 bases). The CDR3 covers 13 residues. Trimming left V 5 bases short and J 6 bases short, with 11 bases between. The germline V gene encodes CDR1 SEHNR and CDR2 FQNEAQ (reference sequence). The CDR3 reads CASSPIGGNEQFF. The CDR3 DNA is TGTGCCAGCAGCCCAATAGGGGGCAATGAGCAGTTCTTC.

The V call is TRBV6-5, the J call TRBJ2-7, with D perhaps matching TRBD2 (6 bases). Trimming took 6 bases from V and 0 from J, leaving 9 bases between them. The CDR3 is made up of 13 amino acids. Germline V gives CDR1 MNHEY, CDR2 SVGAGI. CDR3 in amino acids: CASSGGSSYEQYF. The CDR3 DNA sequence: TGTGCCAGCAGCGGGGGAAGCTCCTACGAGCAGTACTTC.

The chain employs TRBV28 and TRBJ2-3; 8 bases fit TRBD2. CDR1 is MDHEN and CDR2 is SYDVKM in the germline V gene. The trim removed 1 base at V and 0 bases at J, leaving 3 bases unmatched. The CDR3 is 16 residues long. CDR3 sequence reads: CASSLFSGSSTDTQYF. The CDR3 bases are TGTGCCAGCAGTTTATTCAGCGGGAGCAGCACAGATACGCAGTATTTT.

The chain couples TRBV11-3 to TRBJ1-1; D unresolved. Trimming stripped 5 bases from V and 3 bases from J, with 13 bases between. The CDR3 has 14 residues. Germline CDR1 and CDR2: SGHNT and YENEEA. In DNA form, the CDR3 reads TGTGCCAGCAGCCCCGGTGGTTCGGACACTGAAGCTTTCTTT. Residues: CASSPGGSDTEAFF.

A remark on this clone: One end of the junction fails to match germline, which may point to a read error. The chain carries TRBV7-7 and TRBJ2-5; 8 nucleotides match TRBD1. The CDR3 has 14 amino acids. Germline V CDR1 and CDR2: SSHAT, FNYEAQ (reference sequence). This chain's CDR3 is CASSSDRDWETQYF. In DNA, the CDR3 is TGTGCTAGCAGCTCGGACAGGGATTGGGAGACCCAGTACTTC. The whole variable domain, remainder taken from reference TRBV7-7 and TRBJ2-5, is GAGVSQSPRYKVTKRGQDVTLRCDPISSHATLYWYQQALGQGPEFLTYFNYEAQPDKSGLPSDRFSAERPEGSISTLTIQRTEQRDSAMYRCASSSDRDWETQYFGPGTRLLVL.

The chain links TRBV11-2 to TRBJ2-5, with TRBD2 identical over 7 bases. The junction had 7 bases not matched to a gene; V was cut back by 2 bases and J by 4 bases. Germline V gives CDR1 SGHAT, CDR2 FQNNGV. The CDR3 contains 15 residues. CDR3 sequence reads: CASSLSGIFGETQYF. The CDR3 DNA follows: TGTGCCAGCAGCTTAAGCGGGATCTTTGGAGAGACCCAGTACTTC.

The CDR3 sequence is CAWKPQLFYGYTF. CDR3 DNA sequence: TGTGCCTGGAAACCTCAACTATTCTATGGCTACACCTTC. J is TRBJ1-2 and V is TRBV30; D ambiguous. Germline CDR1 GTSNPN, CDR2 SVGIG (reference sequence). The germline V and J ends were trimmed by 4 bases and 4 bases, with 13 bases remaining between them. The CDR3 consists of 13 residues.

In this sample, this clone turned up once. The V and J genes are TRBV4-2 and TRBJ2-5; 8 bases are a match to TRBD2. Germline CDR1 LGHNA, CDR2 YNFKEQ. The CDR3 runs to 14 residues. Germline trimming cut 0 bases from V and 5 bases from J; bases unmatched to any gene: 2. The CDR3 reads CASSQEASGETQYF. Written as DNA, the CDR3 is TGTGCCAGCAGCCAAGAAGCTAGCGGGGAGACCCAGTACTTC.

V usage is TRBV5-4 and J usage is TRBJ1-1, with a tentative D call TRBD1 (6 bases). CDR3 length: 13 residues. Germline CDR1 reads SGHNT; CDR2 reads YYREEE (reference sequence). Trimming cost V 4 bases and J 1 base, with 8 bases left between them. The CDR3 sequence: CASSRGQNTEAFF. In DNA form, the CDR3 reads TGTGCCAGCAGCCGGGGACAGAACACTGAAGCTTTCTTT.

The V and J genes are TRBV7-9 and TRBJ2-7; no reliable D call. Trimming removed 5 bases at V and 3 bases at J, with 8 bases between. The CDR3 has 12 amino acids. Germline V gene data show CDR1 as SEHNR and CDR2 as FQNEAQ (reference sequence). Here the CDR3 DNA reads TGTGCCAGCAGCCCCCTCGGCTACGAGCAGTACTTC. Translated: CASSPLGYEQYF.

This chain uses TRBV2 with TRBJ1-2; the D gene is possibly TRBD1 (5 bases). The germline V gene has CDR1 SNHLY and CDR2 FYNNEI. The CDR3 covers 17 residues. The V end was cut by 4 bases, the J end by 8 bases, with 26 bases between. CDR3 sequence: CASSGIRAAGVTYGYTF. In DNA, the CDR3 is TGTGCCAGCAGTGGAATAAGGGCTGCGGGGGTGACGTACGGCTACACCTTC.

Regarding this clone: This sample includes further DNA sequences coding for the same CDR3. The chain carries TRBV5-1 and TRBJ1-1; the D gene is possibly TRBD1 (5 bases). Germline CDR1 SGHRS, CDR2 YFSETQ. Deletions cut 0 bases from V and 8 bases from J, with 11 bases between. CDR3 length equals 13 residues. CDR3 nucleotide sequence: TGCGCCAGCAGCTTGGGTACAGGCCTAGAAGCTTTCTTT. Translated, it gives CASSLGTGLEAFF. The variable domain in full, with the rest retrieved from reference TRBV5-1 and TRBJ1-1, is KAGVTQTPRYLIKTRGQQVTLSCSPISGHRSVSWYQQTPGQGLQFLFEYFSETQRNKGNFPGRFSGRQFSNSRSEMNVSTLELGDSALYLCASSLGTGLEAFFGQGTRLTVV.

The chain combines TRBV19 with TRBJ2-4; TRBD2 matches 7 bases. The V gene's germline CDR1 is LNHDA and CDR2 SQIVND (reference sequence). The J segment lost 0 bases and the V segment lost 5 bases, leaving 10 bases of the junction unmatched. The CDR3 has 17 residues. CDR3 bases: TGTGCCAGTAGTGCACTGGGAGGGGCACTAGCCAAAAACATTCAGTACTTC. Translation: CASSALGGALAKNIQYF. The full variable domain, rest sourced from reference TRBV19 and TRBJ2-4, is DGGITQSPKYLFRKEGQNVTLSCEQNLNHDAMYWYRQDPGQGLRLIYYSQIVNDFQKGDIAEGYSVSREKKESFPLTVTSAQKNPTAFYLCASSALGGALAKNIQYFGAGTRLSVL.

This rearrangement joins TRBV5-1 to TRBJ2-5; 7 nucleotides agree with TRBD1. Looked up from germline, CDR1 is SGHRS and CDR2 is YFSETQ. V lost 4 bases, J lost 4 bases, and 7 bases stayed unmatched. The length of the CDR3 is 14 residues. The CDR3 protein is CASSLTGQVETQYF. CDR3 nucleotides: TGCGCCAGCAGCCTAACAGGACAGGTAGAGACCCAGTACTTC.

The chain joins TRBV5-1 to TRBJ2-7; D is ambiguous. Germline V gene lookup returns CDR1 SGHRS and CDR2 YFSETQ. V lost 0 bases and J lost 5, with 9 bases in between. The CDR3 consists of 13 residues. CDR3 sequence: CASSLDSSNEQYF. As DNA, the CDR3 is TGCGCCAGCAGCTTGGACAGTAGTAACGAGCAGTACTTC. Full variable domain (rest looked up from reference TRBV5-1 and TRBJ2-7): KAGVTQTPRYLIKTRGQQVTLSCSPISGHRSVSWYQQTPGQGLQFLFEYFSETQRNKGNFPGRFSGRQFSNSRSEMNVSTLELGDSALYLCASSLDSSNEQYFGPGTRLTVT.

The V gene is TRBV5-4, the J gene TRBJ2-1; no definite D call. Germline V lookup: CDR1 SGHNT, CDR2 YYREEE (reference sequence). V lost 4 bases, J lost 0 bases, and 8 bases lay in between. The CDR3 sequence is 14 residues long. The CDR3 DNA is TGTGCCAGCAGCCTGGATATCTCCTACAATGAGCAGTTCTTC. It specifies CASSLDISYNEQFF.

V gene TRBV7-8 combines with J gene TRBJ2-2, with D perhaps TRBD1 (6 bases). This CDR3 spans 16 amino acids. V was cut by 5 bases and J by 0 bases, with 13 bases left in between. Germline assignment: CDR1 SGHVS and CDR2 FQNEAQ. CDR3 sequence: CASSTRQASNTGELFF. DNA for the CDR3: TGTGCCAGCAGCACCCGACAGGCATCGAACACCGGGGAGCTGTTTTTT.

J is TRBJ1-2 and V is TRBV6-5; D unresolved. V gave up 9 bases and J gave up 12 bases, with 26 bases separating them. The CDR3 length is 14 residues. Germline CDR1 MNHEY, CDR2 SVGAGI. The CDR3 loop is CASRSLSLDAVHTF. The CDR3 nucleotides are TGTGCCAGTCGGAGTCTGAGTCTCGACGCCGTGCACACCTTC.

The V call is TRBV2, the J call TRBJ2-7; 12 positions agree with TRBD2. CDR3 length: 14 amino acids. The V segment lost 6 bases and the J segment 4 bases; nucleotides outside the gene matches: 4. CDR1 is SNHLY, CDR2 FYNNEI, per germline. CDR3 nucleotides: TGTGCCAGCAGCGGACTAGCGGGAACTTACGAGCAGTACTTC. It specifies CASSGLAGTYEQYF.